This TCR beta chain originates from a study of shared clonotypes between healthy human individuals. Study context: Aged 18 to 49, the donors were two women and a few men.

Per the original methods: Junction-only sequences without quality scores were provided by ImmunoSEQ, so filtering was different. Assay: immunoSEQ multiplex PCR; the TCRdb copy retains only in-frame clones and omits some. V and J calls plus clone size are reproduced from that table; the DNA served to infer D and trimming. Of 1.6 million or so clones listed, approximately 97% are singletons. Study results and caveats: Genetic and exposure-history diversity was limited by the few donors. As a rule, naive subsets had a larger estimated richness than memory subsets.

This clone was picked up a small number of times. What it binds is unknown. Other nucleotide sequences in the sample specify the same CDR3. CDR1 is SEHNR and CDR2 is FQNEAQ in the germline V gene (reference sequence). This CDR3 is built from 13 residues. V lost 1 base, J lost 4 bases, and 7 bases lay in between. This receptor was obtained from a man under 40 in good health. Sequenced material: naive CD4+ T cells sorted from blood. Subset defined: CD45RA+ positively selected. The chain couples TRBV7-9 to TRBJ1-1; D not resolved. The chain's CDR3 is CASSLGGGTEAFF. The CDR3 nucleotides read TGTGCCAGCAGCTTAGGGGGTGGCACTGAAGCTTTCTTT.